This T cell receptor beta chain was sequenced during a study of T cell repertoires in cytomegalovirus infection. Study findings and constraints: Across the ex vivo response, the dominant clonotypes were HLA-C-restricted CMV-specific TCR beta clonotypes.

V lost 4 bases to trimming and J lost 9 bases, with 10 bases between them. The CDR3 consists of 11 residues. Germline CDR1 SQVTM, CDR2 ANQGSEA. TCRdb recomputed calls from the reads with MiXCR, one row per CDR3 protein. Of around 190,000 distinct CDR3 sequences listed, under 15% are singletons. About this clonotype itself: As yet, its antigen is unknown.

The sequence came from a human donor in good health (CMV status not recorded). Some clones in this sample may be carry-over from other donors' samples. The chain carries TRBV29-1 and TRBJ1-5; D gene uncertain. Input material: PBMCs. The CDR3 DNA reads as TGCAGCGTTGGGGATGGTGGGCCCCAGCATTTT. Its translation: CSVGDGGPQHF.